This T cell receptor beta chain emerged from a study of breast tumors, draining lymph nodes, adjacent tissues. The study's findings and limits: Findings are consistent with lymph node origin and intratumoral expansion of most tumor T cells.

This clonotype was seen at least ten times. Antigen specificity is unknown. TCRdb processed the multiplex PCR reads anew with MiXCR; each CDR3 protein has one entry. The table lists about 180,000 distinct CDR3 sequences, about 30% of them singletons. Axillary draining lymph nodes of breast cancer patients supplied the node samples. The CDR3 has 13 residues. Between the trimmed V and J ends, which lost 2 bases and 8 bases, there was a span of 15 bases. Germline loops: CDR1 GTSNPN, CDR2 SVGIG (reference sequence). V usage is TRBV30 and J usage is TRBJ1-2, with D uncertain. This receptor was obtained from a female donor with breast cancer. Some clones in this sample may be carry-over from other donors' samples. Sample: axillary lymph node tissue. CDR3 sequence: CAWSPTGNRGYTF. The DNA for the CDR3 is TGTGCCTGGAGTCCCACCGGGAATCGGGGCTACACCTTC. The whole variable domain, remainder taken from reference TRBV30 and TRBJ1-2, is SQTIHQWPATLVQPVGSPLSLECTVEGTSNPNLYWYRQAAGRGLQLLFYSVGIGQISSEVPQNLSASRPQDRQFILSSKKLLLSDSGFYLCAWSPTGNRGYTFGSGTRLTVV.